Shown below are 28 T cell receptor beta chains from a single sample sequenced in a study of identical twins. TCRdb reprocessed the 5' RACE reads via MiXCR and lists one record per CDR3 protein. The repertoire holds 690,000 or so distinct CDR3 sequences, with 8.5% to 9.5% as singletons. This same sample was also part of a study on yellow fever vaccine responses in identical twins.

Sequenced: PBMCs. Every receptor here comes from a woman aged 18-29 years in good health.

This clonotype has a count of ten or more. This chain connects TRBV24-1 to TRBJ2-1, with TRBD2 as a possible D gene (5 bases). The CDR3 has 13 residues. V lost 6 bases and J lost 9, with 14 bases in between. Germline-derived CDR1 and CDR2 are KGHDR and SFDVKD. DNA of the CDR3: TGTGCCACCAGTCGACGGGGAAAGGGTGAGCAGTTCTTC. The encoded protein is CATSRRGKGEQFF.

This clonotype was picked up many times. The V gene is TRBV6-4, the J gene TRBJ2-1; possibly TRBD2 for D (6 bases). Deletions cut 6 bases from V and 4 bases from J, with 22 bases between. CDR1 MRHNA and CDR2 SNTAGT come from the germline V gene. The CDR3 extends over 17 amino acids. CDR3 residues: CASSEQDYPSGYNEQFF. Written as DNA, the CDR3 is TGTGCCAGCAGCGAACAGGACTACCCGTCGGGTTACAATGAGCAGTTCTTC.

The sample holds a few counts of this clonotype. V usage is TRBV6-1 and J usage is TRBJ2-2, with D hard to call. Deletions cut 7 bases from V and 1 base from J, with 16 bases between. Germline CDR1 MNHNS, CDR2 SASEGT. The CDR3 sequence is 16 residues long. CDR3 region: CASTQGHGGNTGELFF. The CDR3 DNA is TGTGCCAGCACCCAAGGCCATGGCGGGAACACCGGGGAGCTGTTTTTT.

This chain connects TRBV6-2 or TRBV6-3 to TRBJ2-2, with D hard to call. The CDR3 covers 13 residues. Between the trimmed V and J ends, which lost 8 bases and 6 bases, there was a span of 13 bases. Germline CDR1 is MNHEY and CDR2 is SVGEGT. CDR3 DNA sequence: TGTGCCAGCGGTGCTCCCGGCGCCGGGGAGCTGTTTTTT. Translated, it gives CASGAPGAGELFF.

J is TRBJ2-3 and V is TRBV7-2; no clear D gene. CDR3 length: 14 residues. The germline V gene encodes CDR1 SGHTA and CDR2 FQGNSA. V lost 3 bases and J 0 bases, leaving 7 bases between the germline ends. This CDR3 is CASSFLQSTDTQYF. The DNA of the CDR3 is TGTGCCAGCAGCTTTTTACAAAGCACAGATACGCAGTATTTT.

V gene TRBV4-3 combines with J gene TRBJ2-3; 8 nucleotides match TRBD2. Losses at the gene ends were 0 bases for V and 3 bases for J; bases not matched to a gene: 8. The length of the CDR3 is 17 residues. Germline lookup yields CDR1 LGHNA and CDR2 YSLEER. For the CDR3, the DNA is TGCGCCAGCAGCCAAGATTCGGGACTAGTCCTTACAGATACGCAGTATTTT. Translated, it gives CASSQDSGLVLTDTQYF.

The chain carries TRBV3-1 and TRBJ2-1, with 8 nucleotides matching TRBD2. CDR1 LGHDT and CDR2 YNNKEL come from the germline V gene (reference sequence). Trimming took 5 bases from V and 10 from J; bases not matched to a gene: 25. The CDR3 has 19 amino acids. The CDR3, as DNA: TGTGCCAGCAGCGGGACTAAGAGGGGGTCTGAGCGGGAGAGGTCGGAGCAGTTCTTC. It encodes CASSGTKRGSERERSEQFF.

This clonotype has more than one count but fewer than ten. The CDR3 nucleotides read TGTGCCAGCAGCCAGACAGGGGCGAATCCCCAAGAGACCCAGTACTTC. This encodes CASSQTGANPQETQYF. The chain uses TRBV7-9 and TRBJ2-5; 8 nucleotides align to TRBD1. CDR3 length: 16 amino acids. The V gene's germline CDR1 is SEHNR and CDR2 FQNEAQ (reference sequence). V trimming: 5 bases; J trimming: 1 base; junction bases outside the gene matches: 9.

This clonotype was counted a few times. A much larger clone is a single base away; this may be a read error. The rearrangement links TRBV7-2 to TRBJ2-7; 7 positions agree with TRBD1. Losses at the gene ends were 6 bases for V and 4 bases for J; bases not matched to a gene: 6. CDR1 is SGHTA, CDR2 FQGNSA, per germline. This CDR3 region has 13 residues. CDR3 sequence (DNA): TGTGCCAGCAGGTTACAGGGGAGATACGAGCAGTACTTC. It encodes CASRLQGRYEQYF.

This clonotype occurred a few times. This chain connects TRBV27 to TRBJ2-7; 10 nucleotides match TRBD2. The V gene end was trimmed by 4 bases and the J gene end by 3 bases; junction bases not matched to a gene: 3. This CDR3 has 14 amino acids. CDR1 is MNHEY and CDR2 is SMNVEV in the germline V gene (reference sequence). The CDR3 loop reads CASSSWTSGYEQYF. The CDR3 bases are TGTGCCAGCAGTTCATGGACTAGCGGCTACGAGCAGTACTTC.

V is TRBV10-3 and J is TRBJ2-7, with TRBD1 matching over 7 bases. The germline gives CDR1 ENHRY, CDR2 SYGVKD. V gave up 10 bases and J gave up 2 bases; unmatched junction bases: 20. The CDR3 sequence is 17 residues long. The CDR3 bases are TGTGCCACCCGACAGGGCGGCGGATCTGGTGGGCCCTACGAGCAGTACTTC. It yields the protein CATRQGGGSGGPYEQYF.

The sample holds a few counts of this clonotype. V usage is TRBV20-1 and J usage is TRBJ2-7, with D unresolved. The CDR3 runs to 16 residues. CDR1 and CDR2 (germline): DFQATT, SNEGSKA (reference sequence). Trimming stripped 0 bases from V and 1 base from J, with 16 bases between. The chain's CDR3 is CSARDPGQVTSYEQYF. CDR3 nucleotide sequence: TGCAGTGCTAGAGATCCTGGGCAGGTAACATCCTACGAGCAGTACTTC.

This clonotype was observed many times. The rearrangement joins TRBV28 to TRBJ1-4, with 7 bases lining up with TRBD1. The V and J ends lost 6 bases and 8 bases, in that order; junction bases with no gene match: 15. Germline V gene data show CDR1 as MDHEN and CDR2 as SYDVKM. This CDR3 contains 16 residues. For the CDR3, the DNA is TGTGCCAGCAGCGGACCTCAGGGGGGAGGCGTCGAAAAACTGTTTTTT. It yields the protein CASSGPQGGGVEKLFF.

This clonotype was detected only a few times. The chain employs TRBV24-1 and TRBJ2-1; 7 nucleotides agree with TRBD2. Germline V gives CDR1 KGHDR, CDR2 SFDVKD. The trim removed 3 bases at V and 3 bases at J, leaving 10 bases unmatched. This CDR3 spans 17 amino acids. The CDR3 bases are TGTGCCACCAGTGATCCCAATAGCGGGCCCTACTACAATGAGCAGTTCTTC. Protein: CATSDPNSGPYYNEQFF.

Only a few counts were recorded for this clonotype. The chain carries TRBV11-1 and TRBJ2-3, with D possibly being TRBD1 (6 bases). There are 15 residues in the CDR3. The germline V gene has CDR1 SGHAT and CDR2 FQDESV (reference sequence). Trimming left V 5 bases short and J 6 bases short, with 18 bases between. CDR3 sequence: CASSPRGYSPDTQYF. CDR3 DNA sequence: TGTGCCAGCAGCCCAAGGGGGTACTCTCCGGATACGCAGTATTTT.

This clonotype turned up a few times. The rearrangement links TRBV5-5 to TRBJ2-1, with D perhaps TRBD2 (5 bases). From germline, CDR1 is SGHKS and CDR2 YYEKEE (reference sequence). V lost 4 bases and J lost 5, with 13 bases in between. The CDR3 contains 14 residues. The CDR3 here is CASSREEAHNEQFF. CDR3 DNA sequence: TGTGCCAGCAGCCGAGAGGAGGCCCACAATGAGCAGTTCTTC.

This clonotype was recorded a few times. The rearrangement links TRBV20-1 to TRBJ2-6; D is ambiguous. The CDR3 has 14 residues. Germline values: CDR1 DFQATT, CDR2 SNEGSKA (reference sequence). V was trimmed by 6 bases and J by 0 bases, leaving 9 bases between them. For the CDR3, the DNA is TGCAGTGCGGTAGTGCTCTCTGGGGCCAACGTCCTGACTTTC. Translation: CSAVVLSGANVLTF.

Ten or more counts support this clonotype. The chain links TRBV20-1 to TRBJ1-6, with 8 positions matching TRBD1. CDR1 and CDR2 (germline): DFQATT, SNEGSKA (reference sequence). Trimming removed 5 bases from V and 8 bases from J; junction bases left unmatched: 5. The length of the CDR3 is 13 residues. The CDR3 region is CSARDRGYSPLHF. CDR3 coding DNA: TGCAGTGCTCGCGACAGGGGATATTCACCCCTCCACTTT.

Ten or more counts support this clonotype. The junction departs from the called germline gene at one end, perhaps through a read error. The chain links TRBV5-1 to TRBJ2-2, with TRBD1 identical over 11 bases. CDR3 length equals 14 residues. CDR1 SGHRS and CDR2 YFSETQ come from the germline V gene. The CDR3 sequence: CASSGTGGTGELFF. CDR3 nucleotides: TGTGCCAGCAGTGGGACAGGGGGGACCGGGGAGCTGTTTTTT.

This clonotype occurred many times. J is TRBJ1-1 and V is TRBV20-1; TRBD1 is a possible D gene (5 bases). The CDR3 length is 13 residues. Trimming shortened V by 3 bases and J by 1 base, and 9 bases separated the two germline ends. Germline-derived CDR1 and CDR2 are DFQATT and SNEGSKA (reference sequence). The CDR3 region has the DNA TGCAGTGCTAGCTGGGGCCGGAACACTGAAGCTTTCTTT. Protein product: CSASWGRNTEAFF.

This sequence joins TRBV3-1 and TRBJ2-7; 7 nucleotides match TRBD1. This CDR3 is 16 amino acids long. V was clipped by 0 bases and J by 1 base; unmatched bases: 6. Germline V lookup: CDR1 LGHDT, CDR2 YNNKEL (reference sequence). The chain's CDR3 is CASSQDLGQSSYEQYF. The CDR3 nucleotides read TGTGCCAGCAGCCAAGACTTGGGACAGAGTTCCTACGAGCAGTACTTC.

The J gene is TRBJ2-1, the V gene TRBV5-1, with 11 positions matching TRBD2. The CDR3 is made up of 18 amino acids. Germline V lookup: CDR1 SGHRS, CDR2 YFSETQ. Trimming removed 1 base from V and 1 base from J; junction bases left unmatched: 7. The CDR3 protein is CASSLSSGGALSYNEQFF. CDR3 coding DNA: TGCGCCAGCAGCTTGAGTAGCGGGGGGGCTCTGTCCTACAATGAGCAGTTCTTC.

The chain combines TRBV2 with TRBJ2-1, with D unclear. Per germline, CDR1 SNHLY and CDR2 FYNNEI. Deletions cut 6 bases from V and 9 bases from J, with 15 bases between. This CDR3 region has 13 residues. CDR3 loop: CASRDGAPPEQFF. DNA of the CDR3: TGTGCCAGCAGGGACGGAGCCCCCCCTGAGCAGTTCTTC. The full variable domain, in which reference TRBV2 and TRBJ2-1 provide the parts outside the CDR3, is EPEVTQTPSHQVTQMGQEVILRCVPISNHLYFYWYRQILGQKVEFLVSFYNNEISEKSEIFDDQFSVERPDGSNFTLKIRSTKLEDSAMYFCASRDGAPPEQFFGPGTRLTVL.

This clonotype has a handful of counts. V gene TRBV10-3 combines with J gene TRBJ2-1; 7 nucleotides align to TRBD2. The CDR3 sequence is 15 residues long. Germline CDR1 and CDR2: ENHRY and SYGVKD. V dropped 4 bases and J dropped 5; count of bases not matched to a gene: 8. The CDR3 nucleotides are TGTGCCATCAGTGCTGCGGGGAGGGGTAACAATGAGCAGTTCTTC. Residues: CAISAAGRGNNEQFF.

The chain carries TRBV5-1 and TRBJ1-4; 9 bases align to TRBD1. V gave up 1 base and J gave up 7 bases; unmatched junction bases: 5. The CDR3 is 15 residues long. Looked up from germline, CDR1 is SGHRS and CDR2 is YFSETQ. This CDR3 is CASSLMGQGSEKLFF. CDR3 nucleotide sequence: TGCGCCAGCAGCTTGATGGGACAGGGAAGTGAAAAACTGTTTTTT.

This clonotype was counted only a few times. The J gene is TRBJ2-7, the V gene TRBV29-1; D is possibly TRBD1 or TRBD2 (5 bases each). The CDR3 is 14 residues long. Germline V gene data show CDR1 as SQVTM and CDR2 as ANQGSEA. The V end was cut by 4 bases, the J end by 4 bases, with 17 bases between. As DNA, the CDR3 is TGCAGCGTTGCCTCACTGGGAGCAGGGTACGAGCAGTACTTC. Translated, it gives CSVASLGAGYEQYF.

This clonotype has a count of ten or more. For the CDR3, the DNA is TGTGCCAGCAGCTTCGGGGGGTACTATGGCTACACCTTC. Translation gives CASSFGGYYGYTF. This rearrangement joins TRBV7-9 to TRBJ1-2; perhaps TRBD1 as D (5 bases). The V gene lost 3 bases and the J gene lost 3 bases, with 8 bases spanning the gap. The CDR3 loop spans 13 amino acids. The germline V gene encodes CDR1 SEHNR and CDR2 FQNEAQ (reference sequence).

Many counts were recorded for this clonotype. The chain links TRBV7-2 to TRBJ2-3; TRBD2 matches at 7 bases. The junction had 13 bases not matched to a gene; V was cut back by 2 bases and J by 5 bases. The germline V gene has CDR1 SGHTA and CDR2 FQGNSA. This CDR3 contains 17 residues. CDR3 sequence (DNA): TGTGCCAGCAGCTTATGGAGGGGTGGGCTAGCGGTAGATACGCAGTATTTT. This gives the protein CASSLWRGGLAVDTQYF.